This T cell receptor (beta chain) was sequenced in a study of blood T cell repertoires in COVID-19. Across the study: Sources were T cells, B-cell-depleted T cells, or PBMCs; the material itself was cDNA or gDNA.

The table came from immunoSEQ multiplex PCR; TCRdb's copy has only in-frame clones and leaves some out. Among 180,000 or so clones, 90% were seen once, and the ten largest hold around 0.63%. Trimming left V 5 bases short and J 6 bases short, with 17 bases between. Germline V gene lookup returns CDR1 LNHDA and CDR2 SQIVND (reference sequence). The CDR3 extends over 15 amino acids. The sample was peripheral blood. The chain couples TRBV19 to TRBJ1-5; a possible D gene is TRBD1 (6 bases). This clonotype was sampled from a man in his fifties with acute or convalescent COVID-19. The CDR3 region is CASSLQGLKGQPQHF. The CDR3 DNA follows: TGTGCCAGTAGTCTACAGGGCCTAAAGGGTCAGCCCCAGCATTTT.